The 15 T cell receptor beta chains in this list originate from one sample, sequenced in a study of T cell responses to AZD1222 COVID-19 vaccine. Only in-frame clones appear in the TCRdb table, and some are missing; sequencing was by immunoSEQ multiplex PCR. This table holds 150,000 to 200,000 clones, around 89% found once. The sequenced sample was peripheral blood, obtained 28 days after the second AZD1222 dose. These receptors originate from an adult who received the AZD1222 COVID-19 vaccine.

This clone was detected a few times. This chain connects TRBV24-1 to TRBJ2-3, with D unresolved. Germline V CDR1 and CDR2: KGHDR, SFDVKD. The CDR3 is made up of 14 amino acids. V gave up 3 bases and J gave up 6 bases, with 12 bases separating them. CDR3 region: CATSDNESSDTQYF. CDR3 DNA sequence: TGTGCCACCAGTGATAACGAGAGCTCGGATACGCAGTATTTT.

This chain's CDR3 is CASSLGGNYGYTF. In nucleotides, the CDR3 is TGTGCCAGCAGTTTAGGCGGAAACTATGGCTACACCTTC. The rearrangement links TRBV27 to TRBJ1-2; D is unresolved. This CDR3 spans 13 amino acids. Germline CDR1 reads MNHEY; CDR2 reads SMNVEV (reference sequence). V was trimmed by 2 bases and J by 2 bases, leaving 6 bases between them.

This clone was counted a few times. V gene TRBV7-2 combines with J gene TRBJ1-3, with 10 bases fitting TRBD1. V gave up 5 bases and J gave up 3 bases; unmatched junction bases: 7. Looked up from germline, CDR1 is SGHTA and CDR2 is FQGNSA. This CDR3 spans 16 amino acids. CDR3 protein: CASSPRTGGFGNTIYF. In DNA form, the CDR3 reads TGTGCCAGCAGCCCCCGGACAGGGGGTTTTGGAAACACCATATATTTT.

The rearrangement uses TRBV7-2 and TRBJ2-2; tentatively, D is TRBD2 (6 bases). Trimming cost V 3 bases and J 4 bases, with 9 bases left between them. This CDR3 spans 14 amino acids. Germline CDR1 reads SGHTA; CDR2 reads FQGNSA. This CDR3 is CASSFQGGTGELFF. CDR3 DNA sequence: TGTGCCAGCAGCTTCCAGGGAGGCACCGGGGAGCTGTTTTTT.

The chain carries TRBV15 and TRBJ2-7; 7 bases fit TRBD2. Germline CDR1 is LNHNV and CDR2 is YYDKDF (reference sequence). J gave up 2 bases and V 4 bases, and 11 bases lay outside the gene matches. There are 16 residues in the CDR3. CDR3 protein: CATSKSLGAGPYEQYF. The CDR3 region has the DNA TGTGCCACCAGCAAGTCCTTGGGAGCGGGACCCTACGAGCAGTACTTC.

A note on this clone: Other nucleotide sequences from this sample produce the same CDR3. The chain joins TRBV30 to TRBJ2-7; TRBD2 matches 10 bases. The CDR3 is 12 amino acids. V shed 4 bases and J 4 bases; nucleotides not matched to a gene: 1. Germline values: CDR1 GTSNPN, CDR2 SVGIG (reference sequence). DNA of the CDR3: TGTGCCTGGACTAGCGGGAGTTACGAGCAGTACTTC. It codes for CAWTSGSYEQYF. Supplemented by reference TRBV30 and TRBJ2-7, the full variable domain reads SQTIHQWPATLVQPVGSPLSLECTVEGTSNPNLYWYRQAAGRGLQLLFYSVGIGQISSEVPQNLSASRPQDRQFILSSKKLLLSDSGFYLCAWTSGSYEQYFGPGTRLTVT.

With regard to this clone: The sample carries other DNA sequences with the same CDR3. This chain uses TRBV14 with TRBJ2-7; D is ambiguous. Looked up from germline, CDR1 is SGHDN and CDR2 is FVKESK. V was trimmed by 4 bases and J by 4 bases, leaving 5 bases between them. This CDR3 comprises 11 residues. The DNA for the CDR3 is TGTGCCAGCAGCCTCGGGTACGAGCAGTACTTC. Translated: CASSLGYEQYF.

The chain employs TRBV5-1 and TRBJ2-3; 8 positions agree with TRBD1. This CDR3 has 14 residues. Germline CDR1 SGHRS, CDR2 YFSETQ. V lost 4 bases and J lost 6; bases outside the gene matches: 7. The CDR3 is CASSDEQGADTQYF. The CDR3, as DNA: TGCGCCAGCAGCGATGAGCAGGGGGCGGATACGCAGTATTTT. Drawing the rest from reference TRBV5-1 and TRBJ2-3, the complete variable domain is KAGVTQTPRYLIKTRGQQVTLSCSPISGHRSVSWYQQTPGQGLQFLFEYFSETQRNKGNFPGRFSGRQFSNSRSEMNVSTLELGDSALYLCASSDEQGADTQYFGPGTRLTVL.

This sequence joins TRBV24-1 and TRBJ1-2, with TRBD1 as a possible D gene (5 bases). This CDR3 is 12 amino acids long. Germline CDR1 and CDR2: KGHDR and SFDVKD. The V end was cut by 7 bases, the J end by 8 bases, with 13 bases between. This chain's CDR3 is CATRDTMGGYTF. The DNA for the CDR3 is TGTGCCACCAGGGACACCATGGGGGGCTACACCTTC.

The V call is TRBV27, the J call TRBJ2-1, with D uncertain. In germline, CDR1 is MNHEY, CDR2 SMNVEV (reference sequence). The length of the CDR3 is 15 residues. V dropped 3 bases and J dropped 6 bases, with 15 bases sitting between them. In DNA, the CDR3 is TGTGCCAGCAGTTTCTGGCGAGTCCCCGGCAATGAGCAGTTCTTC. Translated: CASSFWRVPGNEQFF.

The chain links TRBV19 to TRBJ2-1; D not resolved. Germline values: CDR1 LNHDA, CDR2 SQIVND (reference sequence). Trimming took off 3 bases at V and 0 bases at J, with 3 bases between the two ends. This CDR3 is 13 amino acids long. CDR3 sequence reads: CASSMSSYNEQFF. CDR3 sequence (DNA): TGTGCCAGTAGTATGAGCTCCTACAATGAGCAGTTCTTC.

The chain couples TRBV5-1 to TRBJ2-7, with 8 positions matching TRBD2. The germline CDR1 and CDR2 sequences are SGHRS and YFSETQ. The junction had 16 bases not matched to a gene; V was cut back by 3 bases and J by 5 bases. This CDR3 has 17 residues. The CDR3 region is CASSSHRGGRIRDEQYF. The CDR3, as DNA: TGCGCCAGCAGCTCCCATCGCGGGGGGCGCATCCGCGACGAGCAGTACTTC.

This rearrangement joins TRBV7-9 to TRBJ1-5; D is uncertain. V was cut by 0 bases and J by 0 bases, with 15 bases left in between. The CDR3 has 18 amino acids. CDR1 SEHNR and CDR2 FQNEAQ come from the germline V gene (reference sequence). The CDR3 DNA reads TGTGCCAGCAGCTTAGCGCTAGCAGGACTTAATAGCAATCAGCCCCAGCATTTT. It is translated as CASSLALAGLNSNQPQHF.

This chain links TRBV7-6 with TRBJ2-7; D gene ambiguous. The CDR3 runs 14 residues. Trimming took off 5 bases at V and 5 bases at J, with 16 bases between the two ends. CDR1 and CDR2 (germline): SGHVS, FNYEAQ. DNA for the CDR3: TGTGCCAGCAGCAAAGTGGCGATGAGCCACGAGCAGTACTTC. Its translation is CASSKVAMSHEQYF.

V gene TRBV29-1 combines with J gene TRBJ1-1; weak D call: TRBD1 (5 bases). CDR1 SQVTM and CDR2 ANQGSEA come from the germline V gene. The V end was cut by 7 bases, the J end by 0 bases, with 9 bases between. The CDR3 spans 12 residues. The CDR3 DNA is TGCAGCGGGGACCGAGTGAACACTGAAGCTTTCTTT. This codes for CSGDRVNTEAFF.